These 18 T cell receptor beta chains came from one sample sequenced in a study of CD8 T cells in ankylosing spondylitis. Each CDR3 protein gets one entry after TCRdb re-called the 5' RACE reads with MiXCR. The sample carries about 130,000 distinct CDR3 sequences, about a tenth recorded once. Source material: blood, either unsorted or a sorted T cell fraction (not recorded which). The receptors originated from a male donor with ankylosing spondylitis or in good health (not recorded which).

This clonotype has only a few counts. The chain is built from TRBV6-2 or TRBV6-3 and TRBJ2-7; D possibly uses TRBD1 or TRBD2 (5 bases each). This CDR3 comprises 15 residues. CDR1 MNHEY and CDR2 SVGEGT come from the germline V gene. Trimming pared 6 bases from V and 7 bases from J, leaving 22 bases between. The CDR3 bases are TGTGCCAGCAGGCCCGGGACCCCGGGATTGGGGGAGCAGTACTTC. Its protein is CASRPGTPGLGEQYF.

The chain couples TRBV28 to TRBJ2-5; 15 bases align to TRBD2. The CDR3 sequence is 13 residues long. The V gene's germline CDR1 is MDHEN and CDR2 SYDVKM. The CDR3 coding sequence is TGTTCGGGACTAGCGGGAGGTGAAGAGACCCAGTACTTC. It is translated as CSGLAGGEETQYF.

This clonotype was found many times. This chain uses TRBV12-3 or TRBV12-4 with TRBJ2-7, with unresolved D. Trimming took off 2 bases at V and 5 bases at J, with 10 bases between the two ends. This CDR3 region has 13 residues. CDR3 in DNA: TGTGCCAGCAGTTTAAGCCAGATCGACGAGCAGTACTTC. Translation gives CASSLSQIDEQYF.

In its sample, this clonotype was seen a few times. V usage is TRBV5-1 and J usage is TRBJ2-7; tentatively, D is TRBD2 (5 bases). The ends were cut back, 1 base at V and 6 bases at J, with 14 bases in the middle. Germline assignment: CDR1 SGHRS and CDR2 YFSETQ. This CDR3 has 14 amino acids. Here the CDR3 reads CASSLNTGTGEQYF. The CDR3 DNA is TGCGCCAGCAGCTTGAACACGGGAACGGGCGAGCAGTACTTC.

This clonotype was seen at least ten times. The chain uses TRBV15 and TRBJ2-1, with TRBD2 as a possible D gene (6 bases). Trimming cost V 0 bases and J 6 bases, with 18 bases left between them. Germline V lookup: CDR1 LNHNV, CDR2 YYDKDF (reference sequence). CDR3 length: 17 amino acids. This CDR3 is CATSRDPLAHRANEQFF. The CDR3 DNA reads as TGTGCCACCAGCAGAGATCCACTAGCTCATAGGGCCAATGAGCAGTTCTTC.

This clonotype has at least ten counts. The J gene is TRBJ1-1, the V gene TRBV15; 7 bases match TRBD1. The CDR3 spans 13 residues. Germline CDR1 is LNHNV and CDR2 is YYDKDF (reference sequence). J was trimmed by 5 bases and V by 2 bases; bases with no gene match: 2. DNA for the CDR3: TGTGCCACCAGCAGAAAACAGGGGACTGAAGCTTTCTTT. Translated: CATSRKQGTEAFF. The full variable domain, in which reference TRBV15 and TRBJ1-1 provide the parts outside the CDR3, is DAMVIQNPRYQVTQFGKPVTLSCSQTLNHNVMYWYQQKSSQAPKLLFHYYDKDFNNEADTPDNFQSRRPNTSFCFLDIRSPGLGDTAMYLCATSRKQGTEAFFGQGTRLTVV.

Many counts were recorded for this clonotype. This chain links TRBV12-3 or TRBV12-4 with TRBJ2-5; D might be TRBD1 or TRBD2, each matching 6 bases. The V gene lost 5 bases and the J gene lost 2 bases, with 12 bases spanning the gap. The CDR3 extends over 14 amino acids. Written as DNA, the CDR3 is TGTGCCAGCAGTGTCGGAGGGGGGCAAGAGACCCAGTACTTC. Its protein is CASSVGGGQETQYF.

This clonotype was recorded many times. The chain recombines TRBV15 with TRBJ2-6; D may be TRBD1 (5 bases). Germline CDR1 LNHNV, CDR2 YYDKDF (reference sequence). CDR3 length: 16 residues. V was clipped by 1 base and J by 0 bases, with 7 bases between them. CDR3 bases: TGTGCCACCAGCAGAGCAGGGATCTCTGGGGCCAACGTCCTGACTTTC. It specifies CATSRAGISGANVLTF.

There are many counts of this clonotype. This chain joins TRBV24-1 and TRBJ2-1, with D uncertain. The CDR3 sequence is 13 residues long. The germline V gene encodes CDR1 KGHDR and CDR2 SFDVKD. V lost 3 bases to trimming and J lost 9 bases, with 11 bases between them. The DNA for the CDR3 is TGTGCCACCAGTGATAGCTACTTCAGTGAGCAGTTCTTC. It is translated as CATSDSYFSEQFF.

This clonotype has ten or more counts. This chain connects TRBV20-1 to TRBJ1-2; D may be TRBD1 (5 bases). The CDR3 totals 14 residues. V was cut by 1 base and J by 4 bases, with 13 bases left in between. Germline CDR1 and CDR2: DFQATT and SNEGSKA (reference sequence). The CDR3 DNA reads as TGCAGTGCTAGAGTAAAAGCAGGGAGCTATGGCTACACCTTC. Translating it yields CSARVKAGSYGYTF.

The chain is built from TRBV9 and TRBJ1-1, with D perhaps matching TRBD1 (6 bases). Trimming removed 2 bases at V and 7 bases at J, with 15 bases between. This CDR3 comprises 14 residues. Germline CDR1 reads SGDLS; CDR2 reads YYNGEE. CDR3 amino acids: CASSVSGTPREAFF. CDR3 in DNA: TGTGCCAGCAGCGTCTCCGGGACACCCCGTGAAGCTTTCTTT. Using reference TRBV9 and TRBJ1-1 for the parts outside the CDR3, the full variable domain is DSGVTQTPKHLITATGQRVTLRCSPRSGDLSVYWYQQSLDQGLQFLIQYYNGEERAKGNILERFSAQQFPDLHSELNLSSLELGDSALYFCASSVSGTPREAFFGQGTRLTVV.

This clonotype was recorded at least ten times. V and J are TRBV20-1 and TRBJ2-1; TRBD2 agrees at 11 bases. The CDR3 loop spans 15 amino acids. With V trimmed by 0 bases and J by 8 bases, 6 bases remained unmatched. CDR1 is DFQATT, CDR2 SNEGSKA, per germline (reference sequence). The CDR3 here is CSARDSGRAADEQFF. CDR3 coding DNA: TGCAGTGCTAGAGATAGCGGGAGGGCCGCAGATGAGCAGTTCTTC.

This clonotype ranks as medium-sized (0.01 to 0.1%). V is TRBV20-1 and J is TRBJ2-5; the D is unclear. Germline CDR1 reads DFQATT; CDR2 reads SNEGSKA (reference sequence). Deletions cut 5 bases from V and 7 bases from J, with 14 bases between. This CDR3 is built from 12 residues. As DNA, the CDR3 is TGCAGTGCTCCGATAGATTCGGGGACCCAGTACTTC. It codes for CSAPIDSGTQYF.

In its sample, this clonotype was seen many times. V and J are TRBV7-9 and TRBJ2-1, with a possible D match to TRBD2 (6 bases). The CDR3 covers 11 residues. V shed 5 bases and J shed 12 bases, with 11 bases lying between them. CDR1 and CDR2 (germline): SEHNR, FQNEAQ (reference sequence). The CDR3 nucleotides are TGTGCCAGCAGCACCCGACTAGGGCAGTTCTTC. Translated, it gives CASSTRLGQFF.

The sample holds many counts of this clonotype. CDR3 nucleotide sequence: TGTGCCAGCAGTTACAGCCCTCCTAGCGGGATTTACAATGAGCAGTTCTTC. Translation gives CASSYSPPSGIYNEQFF. The chain links TRBV6-2 or TRBV6-3 to TRBJ2-1; 9 bases are shared with TRBD2. V shed 2 bases, J shed 4 bases, and the junction held 9 bases outside the gene matches. Looked up from germline, CDR1 is MNHEY and CDR2 is SVGEGT. This CDR3 has 17 residues.

This clonotype has at least ten counts. The V gene is TRBV7-2, the J gene TRBJ2-1, with 9 bases identical to TRBD2. Germline V CDR1 and CDR2: SGHTA, FQGNSA. With V trimmed by 2 bases and J by 7 bases, 12 bases remained unmatched. This CDR3 has 17 residues. The CDR3 coding sequence is TGTGCCAGCAGCTTAATTAGCGCGGGAGGGACTAGAAATGAGCAGTTCTTC. Protein: CASSLISAGGTRNEQFF.

This chain connects TRBV5-1 to TRBJ2-3; no clear D gene. CDR1 SGHRS and CDR2 YFSETQ come from the germline V gene. The CDR3 is made up of 16 amino acids. V was pared by 4 bases and J by 0 bases, with 15 bases between. The CDR3 nucleotides are TGCGCCAGCAGCCCGCTGACTCGTGCTAGCACAGATACGCAGTATTTT. It is translated as CASSPLTRASTDTQYF.

This clonotype was seen many times. The chain combines TRBV7-3 with TRBJ2-3, with D possibly being TRBD2 (5 bases). There are 16 residues in the CDR3. Germline lookup yields CDR1 SGHTA and CDR2 FQGTGA. Trimming stripped 6 bases from V and 0 bases from J, with 16 bases between. The DNA of the CDR3 is TGTGCCAGCAGTCCTAGGCCAGAGCGGAGCACAGATACGCAGTATTTT. Translating it yields CASSPRPERSTDTQYF.